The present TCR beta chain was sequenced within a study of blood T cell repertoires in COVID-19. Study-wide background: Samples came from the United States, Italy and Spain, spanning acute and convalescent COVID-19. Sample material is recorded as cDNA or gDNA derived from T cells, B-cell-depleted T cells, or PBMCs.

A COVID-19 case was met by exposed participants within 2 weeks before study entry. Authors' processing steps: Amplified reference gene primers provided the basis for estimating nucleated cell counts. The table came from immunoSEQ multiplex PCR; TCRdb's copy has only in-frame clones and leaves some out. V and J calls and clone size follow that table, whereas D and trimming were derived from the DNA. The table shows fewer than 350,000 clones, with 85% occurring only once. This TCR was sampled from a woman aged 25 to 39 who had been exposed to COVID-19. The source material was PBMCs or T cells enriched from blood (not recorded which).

CDR3 sequence: CARLGGVYEQYF. The CDR3 DNA is TGTGCCAGGTTGGGCGGGGTCTACGAGCAGTACTTC. V is TRBV5-4 and J is TRBJ2-7, with D possibly being TRBD2 (6 bases). Germline loops: CDR1 SGHNT, CDR2 YYREEE (reference sequence). V was cut by 8 bases and J by 3 bases, with 12 bases left in between. The length of the CDR3 is 12 residues.